This TCR beta chain was recorded in a study of CD8 T cells in ankylosing spondylitis. This clonotype was found a few times. Antigen: not known. MiXCR, run by TCRdb on the 5' RACE reads, gives a single entry per CDR3 protein. The table includes about 840,000 distinct CDR3 sequences, 10% to 15% detected once. Study-level findings and limits: Characteristic of ankylosing spondylitis blood, it appeared, was a TCR beta motif comprising about eight highly homologous variants.

V was pared by 5 bases and J by 5 bases, with 15 bases between. The CDR3 extends over 14 amino acids. Germline V gene sequence: CDR1 ENHRY, CDR2 SYGVKD. This sequence originates from a male donor with ankylosing spondylitis. The sequencing sample was made of blood, either unsorted or a sorted T cell fraction (not recorded which). This rearrangement joins TRBV10-3 to TRBJ1-2; possibly TRBD1 for D (6 bases). CDR3 in amino acids: CAISSLTGLYGYTF. CDR3 bases: TGTGCCATCAGTTCCCTGACAGGTCTATATGGCTACACCTTC.